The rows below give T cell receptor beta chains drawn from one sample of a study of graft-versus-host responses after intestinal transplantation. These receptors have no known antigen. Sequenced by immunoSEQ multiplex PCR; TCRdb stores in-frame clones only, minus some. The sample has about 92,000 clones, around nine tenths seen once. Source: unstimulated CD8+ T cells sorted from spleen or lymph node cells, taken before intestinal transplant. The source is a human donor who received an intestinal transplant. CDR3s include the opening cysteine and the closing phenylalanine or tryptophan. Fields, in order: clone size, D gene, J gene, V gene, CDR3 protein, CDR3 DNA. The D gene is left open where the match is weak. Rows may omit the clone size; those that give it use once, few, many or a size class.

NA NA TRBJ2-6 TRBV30 CAWSVEPGANVLTF TGTGCCTGGAGTGTAGAGCCTGGGGCCAACGTCCTGACTTTC
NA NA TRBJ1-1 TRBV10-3 CAISESPGDTGTEAFF TGTGCCATCAGTGAGTCACCAGGGGATACAGGCACTGAAGCTTTCTTT
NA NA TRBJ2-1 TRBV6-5 CASRVARYNEQFF TGTGCCAGCCGAGTAGCCCGATACAATGAGCAGTTCTTC
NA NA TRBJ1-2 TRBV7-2 CASSLEASLNYGYTF TGTGCCAGCAGCTTAGAGGCCAGCCTAAACTATGGCTACACCTTC
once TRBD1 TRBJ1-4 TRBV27 CASRTGATNEKLFF TGTGCCAGCAGAACAGGGGCAACTAATGAAAAACTGTTTTTT
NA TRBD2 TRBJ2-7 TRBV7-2 CASSLEGLADYEQYF TGTGCCAGCAGCTTAGAAGGACTAGCGGACTACGAGCAGTACTTC
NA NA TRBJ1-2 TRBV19 CASSTPRGNYGYTF TGTGCCAGTAGTACCCCGAGGGGTAACTATGGCTACACCTTC
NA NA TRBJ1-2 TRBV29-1 CSVEEGPQDPIYGYTF TGCAGCGTTGAGGAGGGCCCCCAGGACCCGATATATGGCTACACCTTC
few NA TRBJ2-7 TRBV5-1 CASSLNEQYF TGCGCCAGCAGCTTAAACGAGCAGTACTTC
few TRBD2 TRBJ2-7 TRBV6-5 CASSYGTSGYEQYF TGTGCCAGCAGTTACGGGACTAGCGGCTACGAGCAGTACTTC
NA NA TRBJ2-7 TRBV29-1 CSVDIGNTYEQYF TGCAGCGTTGATATAGGGAACACCTACGAGCAGTACTTC
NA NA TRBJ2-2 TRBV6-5 CASSYSRETGELFF TGTGCCAGCAGTTACTCGAGGGAGACCGGGGAGCTGTTTTTT
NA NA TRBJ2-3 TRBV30 CAWSVGGAVTDTQYF TGTGCCTGGAGTGTAGGCGGGGCAGTTACAGATACGCAGTATTTT
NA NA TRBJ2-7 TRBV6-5 CASSYELGYEQYF TGTGCCAGCAGTTACGAACTGGGATACGAGCAGTACTTC
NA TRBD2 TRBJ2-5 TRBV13 CASSSGLAGKETQYF TGTGCCAGCAGCTCAGGACTAGCGGGAAAAGAGACCCAGTACTTC
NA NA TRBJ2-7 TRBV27 CASSLTPPRLLSYEQYF TGTGCCAGCAGTTTAACCCCCCCGCGACTCCTCTCCTACGAGCAGTACTTC
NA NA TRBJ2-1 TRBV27 CASSLSQGGAPYNEQFF TGTGCCAGCAGCCTCAGTCAGGGTGGCGCGCCCTACAATGAGCAGTTCTTC
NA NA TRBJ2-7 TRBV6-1 CASSVSYEQYF TGTGCCAGCAGTGTATCGTACGAGCAGTACTTC
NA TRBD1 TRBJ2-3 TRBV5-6 CASSLAVRGLFADTQYF TGTGCCAGCAGCTTGGCAGTCAGGGGGTTATTTGCAGATACGCAGTATTTT
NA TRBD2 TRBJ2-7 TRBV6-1 CASSTGTSGSYEQYF TGTGCCAGCAGTACAGGGACTAGCGGCTCCTACGAGCAGTACTTC
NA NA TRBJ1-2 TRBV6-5 CASSYRADYEYGYTF TGTGCCAGCAGTTACAGGGCGGATTATGAGTATGGCTACACCTTC
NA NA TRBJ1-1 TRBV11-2 CASSESLSPVAFF TGTGCCAGCAGCGAAAGTCTGTCTCCAGTGGCTTTCTTT
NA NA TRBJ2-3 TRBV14 CASSQEGMAGPYTDTQYF TGTGCCAGCAGCCAAGAAGGCATGGCAGGCCCATACACAGATACGCAGTATTTT
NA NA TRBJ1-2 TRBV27 CARPAHGEINPYGYTF TGTGCCAGACCGGCCCACGGGGAGATAAATCCCTATGGCTACACCTTC
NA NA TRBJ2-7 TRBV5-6 CASGASGYEQYF TGTGCCAGCGGCGCGTCAGGGTACGAGCAGTACTTC
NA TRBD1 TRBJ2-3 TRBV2 CASSEDGTESTDTQYF TGTGCCAGCAGTGAAGACGGGACAGAGAGCACAGATACGCAGTATTTT
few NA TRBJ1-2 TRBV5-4 CASSPMAGLASYGYTF TGTGCCAGCAGCCCAATGGCAGGACTGGCCAGCTATGGCTACACCTTC
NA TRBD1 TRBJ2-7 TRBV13 CASSLGQGAHEQYF TGTGCCAGCAGCCTAGGACAGGGGGCCCACGAGCAGTACTTC
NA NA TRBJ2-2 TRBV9 CASNRGGAGELFF TGTGCCAGCAATCGAGGTGGGGCCGGGGAGCTGTTTTTT
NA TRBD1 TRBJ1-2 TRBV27 CASSWGQGNYGYTF TGTGCCAGCAGTTGGGGACAGGGGAACTATGGCTACACCTTC
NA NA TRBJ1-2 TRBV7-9 CASSRQVQGGGYTF TGTGCCAGCAGCCGACAGGTCCAGGGAGGTGGCTACACCTTC
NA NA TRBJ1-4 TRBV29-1 CSVEDPSVETSTNEKLFF TGCAGCGTTGAAGATCCTTCGGTGGAAACCTCAACTAATGAAAAACTGTTTTTT
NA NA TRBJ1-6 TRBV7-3 CASSLEAGENSPLHF TGTGCCAGCAGCTTGGAGGCAGGGGAGAATTCACCCCTCCACTTT
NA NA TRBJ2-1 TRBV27 CATLSYHNEQFF TGTGCCACCCTATCTTACCACAATGAGCAGTTCTTC
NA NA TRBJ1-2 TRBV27 CASILLSDLARGFGGYTF TGTGCCAGCATATTATTGTCAGACCTTGCGAGGGGCTTTGGGGGCTACACCTTC
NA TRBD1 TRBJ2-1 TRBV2 CASSGTGRPYNEQFF TGTGCCAGCAGTGGGACAGGGCGCCCCTACAATGAGCAGTTCTTC
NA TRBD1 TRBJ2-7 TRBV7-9 CASSFGQANEQYF TGTGCCAGCAGCTTTGGACAGGCCAACGAGCAGTACTTC
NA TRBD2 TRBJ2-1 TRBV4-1 CASSQDPGGTYNEQFF TGCGCCAGCAGCCAAGACCCGGGGGGGACCTACAATGAGCAGTTCTTC
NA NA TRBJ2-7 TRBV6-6 CASIRDRYEQYF TGTGCCAGCATTCGAGACAGGTACGAGCAGTACTTC
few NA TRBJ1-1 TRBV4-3 CASSQGGSFTEAFF TGCGCCAGCAGCCAAGGCGGCAGCTTCACTGAAGCTTTCTTT
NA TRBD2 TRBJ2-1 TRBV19 CASSIGAGGPLFNEQFF TGTGCCAGTAGTATAGGTGCGGGAGGGCCTTTATTCAATGAGCAGTTCTTC
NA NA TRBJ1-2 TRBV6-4 CASSSPGRLGIYGYTF TGTGCCAGCAGTAGTCCGGGACGCCTTGGAATCTATGGCTACACCTTC
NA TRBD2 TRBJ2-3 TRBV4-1 CASSQVLAGGPPDTQYF TGCGCCAGCAGCCAAGTTCTAGCGGGAGGGCCTCCAGATACGCAGTATTTT
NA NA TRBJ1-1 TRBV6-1 CASSEAPWTENTEAFF TGTGCCAGCAGTGAAGCGCCTTGGACTGAGAACACTGAAGCTTTCTTT